This T cell receptor (beta chain) was profiled in a study of blood T cell repertoires in COVID-19. Study-wide context: The study drew acute and convalescent COVID-19 samples from the United States, Italy and Spain. The analysed material was cDNA or gDNA that came from T cells, B-cell-depleted T cells, or PBMCs.

Authors' methods: Reference gene primers were amplified, and this amplification served to estimate nucleated cell counts. Generated by immunoSEQ multiplex PCR, the TCRdb table keeps only in-frame clones and is missing some. That table furnishes V, J and clone size, whereas the DNA furnished D and trimming. The table shows some 270,000 clones, with 85% to 90% occurring only once. This CDR3 spans 14 amino acids. Germline loops: CDR1 GTSNPN, CDR2 SVGIG (reference sequence). The ends were cut back, 3 bases at V and 6 bases at J, with 16 bases in the middle. V usage is TRBV30 and J usage is TRBJ2-3; unclear D gene. The origin of this receptor is a young man with acute or convalescent COVID-19. Sample: peripheral blood. The CDR3 DNA reads as TGTGCCTGGAGCCGGGTCGGATTTGGGGATACGCAGTATTTT. This encodes CAWSRVGFGDTQYF.